The subject of this entry is one T cell receptor (beta chain). Trimming left V 4 bases short and J 6 bases short, with 15 bases between. CDR1 SQVTM and CDR2 ANQGSEA come from the germline V gene. CDR3 size: 13 residues. This entry is derived from a study of patients and donors after allogeneic stem cell transplantation. MiXCR, run by TCRdb on the RT-PCR reads, gives a single entry per CDR3 protein. In the table there are about a million distinct CDR3 sequences, roughly 17% of which are singletons. This TCR came from a human donor who was either an allogeneic HSCT recipient or a stem cell or donor lymphocyte infusion donor (not recorded which). It is not recorded whose cells these are; they may come from a transplant donor. J is TRBJ1-2 and V is TRBV29-1, with D possibly matching TRBD1 (6 bases). Sequenced input: blood, either unsorted or a sorted T cell fraction (not recorded which). CDR3 nucleotide sequence: TGCAGCGTTGCGGACAGTCCCCGTGATGGCTACACCTTC. It yields the protein CSVADSPRDGYTF.